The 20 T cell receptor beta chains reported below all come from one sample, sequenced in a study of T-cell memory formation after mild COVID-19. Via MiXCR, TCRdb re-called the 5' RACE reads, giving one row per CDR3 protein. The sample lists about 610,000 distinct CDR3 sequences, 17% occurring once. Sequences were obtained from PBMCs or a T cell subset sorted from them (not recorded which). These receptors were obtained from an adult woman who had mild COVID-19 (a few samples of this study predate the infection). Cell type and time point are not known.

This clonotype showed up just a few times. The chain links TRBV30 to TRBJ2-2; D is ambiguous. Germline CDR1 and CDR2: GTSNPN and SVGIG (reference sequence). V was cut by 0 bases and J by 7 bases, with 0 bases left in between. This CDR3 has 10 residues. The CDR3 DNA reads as TGTGCCTGGAGTGTCGGGGAGCTGTTTTTT. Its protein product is CAWSVGELFF. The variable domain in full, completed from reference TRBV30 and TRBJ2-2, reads SQTIHQWPATLVQPVGSPLSLECTVEGTSNPNLYWYRQAAGRGLQLLFYSVGIGQISSEVPQNLSASRPQDRQFILSSKKLLLSDSGFYLCAWSVGELFFGEGSRLTVL.

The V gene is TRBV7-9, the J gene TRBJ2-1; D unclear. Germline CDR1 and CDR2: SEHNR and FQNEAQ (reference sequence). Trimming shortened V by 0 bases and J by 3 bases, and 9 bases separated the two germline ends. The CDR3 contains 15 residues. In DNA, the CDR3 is TGTGCCAGCAGCTTAGCTTCCTTCTACTACAATGAGCAGTTCTTC. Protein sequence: CASSLASFYYNEQFF.

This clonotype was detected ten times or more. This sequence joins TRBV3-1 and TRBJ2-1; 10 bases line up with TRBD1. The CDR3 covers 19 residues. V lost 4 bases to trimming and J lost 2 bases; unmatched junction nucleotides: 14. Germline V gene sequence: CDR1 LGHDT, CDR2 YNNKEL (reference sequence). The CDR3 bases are TGTGCCAGCAGCCCAGGGACAGGGGAGGGTCTACTGGCCTACAATGAGCAGTTCTTC. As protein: CASSPGTGEGLLAYNEQFF.

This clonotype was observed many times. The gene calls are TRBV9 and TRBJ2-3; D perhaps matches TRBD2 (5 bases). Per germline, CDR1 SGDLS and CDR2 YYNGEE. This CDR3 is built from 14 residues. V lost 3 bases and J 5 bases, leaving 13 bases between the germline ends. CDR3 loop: CASSGTLPGDTQYF. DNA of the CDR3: TGTGCCAGCAGCGGGACTCTCCCCGGAGATACGCAGTATTTT. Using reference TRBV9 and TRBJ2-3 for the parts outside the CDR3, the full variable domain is DSGVTQTPKHLITATGQRVTLRCSPRSGDLSVYWYQQSLDQGLQFLIQYYNGEERAKGNILERFSAQQFPDLHSELNLSSLELGDSALYFCASSGTLPGDTQYFGPGTRLTVL.

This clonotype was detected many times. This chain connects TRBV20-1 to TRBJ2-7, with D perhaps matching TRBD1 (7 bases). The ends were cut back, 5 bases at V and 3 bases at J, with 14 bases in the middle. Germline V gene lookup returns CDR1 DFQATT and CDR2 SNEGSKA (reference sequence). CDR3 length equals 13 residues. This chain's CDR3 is CSARQGSGYEQYF. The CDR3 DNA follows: TGCAGTGCTCGACAGGGTAGCGGCTACGAGCAGTACTTC.

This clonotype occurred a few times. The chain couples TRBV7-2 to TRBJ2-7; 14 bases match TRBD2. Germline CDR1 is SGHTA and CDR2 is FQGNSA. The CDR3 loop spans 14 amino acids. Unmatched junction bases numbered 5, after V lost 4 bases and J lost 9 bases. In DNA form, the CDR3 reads TGTGCCAGCAGCTCGGGACTAGCGGGAGAATTGCAGTACTTC. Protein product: CASSSGLAGELQYF.

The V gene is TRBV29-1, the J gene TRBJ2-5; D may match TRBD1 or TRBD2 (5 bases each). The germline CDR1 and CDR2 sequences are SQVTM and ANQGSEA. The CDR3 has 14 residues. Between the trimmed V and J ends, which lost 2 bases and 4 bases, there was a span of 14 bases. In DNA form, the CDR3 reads TGCAGCGTTGAACTTGGATCGAGGGGAGAGACCCAGTACTTC. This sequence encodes CSVELGSRGETQYF.

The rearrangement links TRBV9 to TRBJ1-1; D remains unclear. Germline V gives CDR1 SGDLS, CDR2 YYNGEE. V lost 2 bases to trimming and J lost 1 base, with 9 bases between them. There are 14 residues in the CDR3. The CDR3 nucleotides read TGTGCCAGCAGCGTCGACATCTGGAACACTGAAGCTTTCTTT. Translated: CASSVDIWNTEAFF.

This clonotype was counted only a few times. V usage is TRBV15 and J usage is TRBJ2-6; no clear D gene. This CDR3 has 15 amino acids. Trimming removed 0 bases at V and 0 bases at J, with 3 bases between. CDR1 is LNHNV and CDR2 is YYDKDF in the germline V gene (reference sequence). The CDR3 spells CATSRDFSGANVLTF. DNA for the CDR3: TGTGCCACCAGCAGAGACTTCTCTGGGGCCAACGTCCTGACTTTC.

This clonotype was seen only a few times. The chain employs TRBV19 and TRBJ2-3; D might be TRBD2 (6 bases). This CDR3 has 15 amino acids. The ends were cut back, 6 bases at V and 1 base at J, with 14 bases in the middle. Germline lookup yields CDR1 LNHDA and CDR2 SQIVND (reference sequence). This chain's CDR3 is CASRRLDQRTDTQYF. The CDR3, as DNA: TGTGCCAGTAGGAGACTAGATCAACGCACAGATACGCAGTATTTT. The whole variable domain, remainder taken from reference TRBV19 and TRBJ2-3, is DGGITQSPKYLFRKEGQNVTLSCEQNLNHDAMYWYRQDPGQGLRLIYYSQIVNDFQKGDIAEGYSVSREKKESFPLTVTSAQKNPTAFYLCASRRLDQRTDTQYFGPGTRLTVL.

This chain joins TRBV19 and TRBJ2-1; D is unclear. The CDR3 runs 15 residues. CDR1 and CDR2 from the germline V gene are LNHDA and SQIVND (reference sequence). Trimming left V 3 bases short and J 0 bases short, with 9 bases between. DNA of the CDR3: TGTGCCAGTAGTATTGCCCCTCACTCCTACAATGAGCAGTTCTTC. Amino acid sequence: CASSIAPHSYNEQFF.

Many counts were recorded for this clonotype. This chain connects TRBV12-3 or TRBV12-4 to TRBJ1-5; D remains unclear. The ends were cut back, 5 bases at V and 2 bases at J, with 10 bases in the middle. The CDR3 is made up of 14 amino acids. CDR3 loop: CASSALIGNQPQHF. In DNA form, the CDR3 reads TGTGCCAGCAGTGCCCTTATAGGCAATCAGCCCCAGCATTTT.

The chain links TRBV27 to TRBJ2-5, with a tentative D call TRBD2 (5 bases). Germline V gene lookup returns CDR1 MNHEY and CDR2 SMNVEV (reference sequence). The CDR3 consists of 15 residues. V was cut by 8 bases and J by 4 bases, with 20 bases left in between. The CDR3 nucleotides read TGTGCCAGCGCGTCCGGGCGGGCGAACGGAGAGACCCAGTACTTC. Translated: CASASGRANGETQYF.

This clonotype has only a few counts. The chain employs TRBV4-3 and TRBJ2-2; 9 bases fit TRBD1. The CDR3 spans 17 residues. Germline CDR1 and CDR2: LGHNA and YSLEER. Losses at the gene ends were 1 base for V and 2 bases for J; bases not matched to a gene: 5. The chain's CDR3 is CASSQVGTGSNTGELFF. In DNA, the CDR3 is TGCGCCAGCAGCCAAGTTGGGACAGGGAGTAACACCGGGGAGCTGTTTTTT.

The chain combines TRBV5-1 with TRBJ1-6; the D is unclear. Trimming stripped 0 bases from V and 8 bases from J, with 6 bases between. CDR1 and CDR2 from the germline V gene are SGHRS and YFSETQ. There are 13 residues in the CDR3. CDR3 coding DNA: TGCGCCAGCAGCTTGGAGTCAGATTCACCCCTCCACTTT. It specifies CASSLESDSPLHF. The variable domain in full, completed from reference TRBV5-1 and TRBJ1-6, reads KAGVTQTPRYLIKTRGQQVTLSCSPISGHRSVSWYQQTPGQGLQFLFEYFSETQRNKGNFPGRFSGRQFSNSRSEMNVSTLELGDSALYLCASSLESDSPLHFGNGTRLTVT.

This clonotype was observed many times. CDR3 DNA sequence: TGTGCCAGCAGCTTAGGTGTCTCGTCGATCTCCTACGAGCAGTACTTC. Its translation: CASSLGVSSISYEQYF. The chain carries TRBV11-2 and TRBJ2-7; D not certain. Germline CDR1 is SGHAT and CDR2 is FQNNGV. The CDR3 runs to 16 residues. V was trimmed by 1 base and J by 0 bases, leaving 13 bases between them.

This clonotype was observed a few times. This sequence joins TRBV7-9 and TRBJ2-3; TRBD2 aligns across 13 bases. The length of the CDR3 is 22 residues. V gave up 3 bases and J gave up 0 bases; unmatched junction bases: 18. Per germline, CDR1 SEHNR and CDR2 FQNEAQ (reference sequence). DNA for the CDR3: TGTGCCAGCAGCTTTTCAGCCGGACAGGTCGGACTAGCGGGGGAAAGCACAGATACGCAGTATTTT. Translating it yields CASSFSAGQVGLAGESTDTQYF.

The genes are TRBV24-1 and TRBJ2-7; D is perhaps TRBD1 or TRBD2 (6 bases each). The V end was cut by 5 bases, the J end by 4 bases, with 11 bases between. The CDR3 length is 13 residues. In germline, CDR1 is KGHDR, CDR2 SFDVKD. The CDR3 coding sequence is TGTGCCACCAGTGGGCGGGACAAGTACGAGCAGTACTTC. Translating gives CATSGRDKYEQYF.

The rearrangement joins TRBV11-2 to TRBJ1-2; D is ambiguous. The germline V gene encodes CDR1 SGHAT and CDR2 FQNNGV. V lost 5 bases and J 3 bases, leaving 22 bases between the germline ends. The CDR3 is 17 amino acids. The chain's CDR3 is CASSVSGPIKGDYGYTF. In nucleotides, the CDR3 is TGTGCCAGCAGCGTTAGTGGTCCCATTAAGGGTGACTATGGCTACACCTTC.

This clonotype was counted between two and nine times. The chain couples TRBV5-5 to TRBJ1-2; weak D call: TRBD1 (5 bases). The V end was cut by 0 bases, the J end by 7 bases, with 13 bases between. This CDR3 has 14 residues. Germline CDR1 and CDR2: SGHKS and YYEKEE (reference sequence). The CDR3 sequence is CASSLAGGGGGYTF. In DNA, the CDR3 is TGTGCCAGCAGCTTGGCCGGGGGAGGCGGTGGCTACACCTTC.